This T cell receptor beta chain is from a study of cytotoxic CD8 clonotypes in ibrutinib-treated CLL. V was shortened by 4 bases and J by 8 bases, with 21 bases between the two germline ends. The CDR3 loop spans 16 amino acids. Germline V gives CDR1 SGHRS, CDR2 YFSETQ. This clone was detected only a few times. The antigen remains unidentified. General study points: Baseline clonality, above age-matched healthy donor levels, tracked circulating CD8+ T-cell counts.

TCRdb keeps only in-frame clones here, not all; method: immunoSEQ multiplex PCR. Among 70,000 to 80,000 clones listed, around 82% were seen once. This chain joins TRBV5-1 and TRBJ1-4, with D maybe TRBD1 (6 bases). The sequencing here drew on PBMCs, taken at disease progression, from a patient treated with ibrutinib. The sequence came from a human donor with chronic lymphocytic leukemia. In DNA, the CDR3 is TGCGCCAGCAGCGTGGGGTTTCAGGGGTCTGGGGAAAAACTGTTTTTT. It is translated as CASSVGFQGSGEKLFF.